These 24 T cell receptor beta chains came from one sample sequenced in a study of T cells after yellow fever vaccination. TCRdb reprocessed the 5' RACE reads via MiXCR and lists one record per CDR3 protein. The sample yields some 350,000 distinct CDR3 sequences, approximately 10% seen once. The source was PBMCs, collected on the day of the first yellow fever vaccination. The receptors shown here come from a man younger than 35 who received the YFV17D yellow fever vaccine.

The chain recombines TRBV7-2 with TRBJ1-5, with a weak D call TRBD1 (6 bases). Trimming stripped 1 base from V and 1 base from J, with 11 bases between. Looked up from germline, CDR1 is SGHTA and CDR2 is FQGNSA. CDR3 length: 16 amino acids. The chain's CDR3 is CASSLGGGRSNQPQHF. CDR3 DNA: TGTGCCAGCAGCTTAGGTGGGGGGCGAAGCAATCAGCCCCAGCATTTT. Full variable domain (remainder filled in from reference TRBV7-2 and TRBJ1-5): GAGVSQSPSNKVTEKGKDVELRCDPISGHTALYWYRQSLGQGLEFLIYFQGNSAPDKSGLPSDRFSAERTGGSVSTLTIQRTQQEDSAVYLCASSLGGGRSNQPQHFGDGTRLSIL.

The rearrangement uses TRBV11-2 and TRBJ2-1; 8 bases fit TRBD1. The germline CDR1 and CDR2 sequences are SGHAT and FQNNGV. This CDR3 comprises 15 residues. V gave up 6 bases and J gave up 3 bases; unmatched junction bases: 7. The CDR3 region is CASSSTGEFYNEQFF. The CDR3 region has the DNA TGTGCCAGCAGTTCGACAGGGGAATTCTACAATGAGCAGTTCTTC.

This clonotype was picked up many times. The chain joins TRBV20-1 to TRBJ1-5; D perhaps matches TRBD1 (6 bases). From germline, CDR1 is DFQATT and CDR2 SNEGSKA (reference sequence). The CDR3 totals 14 residues. Trimming removed 7 bases at V and 3 bases at J, with 16 bases between. CDR3 in amino acids: CSVPQGLNNQPQHF. The CDR3 DNA is TGCAGTGTTCCACAGGGTCTGAACAATCAGCCCCAGCATTTT.

V gene TRBV2 combines with J gene TRBJ1-4; TRBD1 aligns across 9 bases. Germline V gene lookup returns CDR1 SNHLY and CDR2 FYNNEI. V dropped 3 bases and J dropped 8; count of bases not matched to a gene: 1. This CDR3 contains 13 residues. CDR3 sequence (DNA): TGTGCCAGCAGTGACGGGACAGGGGAAAAACTGTTTTTT. Its protein product is CASSDGTGEKLFF. The full variable domain, its missing parts supplied by reference TRBV2 and TRBJ1-4, is EPEVTQTPSHQVTQMGQEVILRCVPISNHLYFYWYRQILGQKVEFLVSFYNNEISEKSEIFDDQFSVERPDGSNFTLKIRSTKLEDSAMYFCASSDGTGEKLFFGSGTQLSVL.

The CDR3 protein is CASSFPGTSGNNEQFF. The CDR3 DNA is TGCGCCAGCAGCTTCCCCGGGACTAGCGGTAACAATGAGCAGTTCTTC. The V call is TRBV5-1, the J call TRBJ2-1; 11 nucleotides align to TRBD2. Per germline, CDR1 SGHRS and CDR2 YFSETQ. This CDR3 comprises 16 residues. V lost 2 bases and J lost 5; bases outside the gene matches: 6.

This chain joins TRBV18 and TRBJ2-5; no reliable D call. Trimming left V 0 bases short and J 5 bases short, with 10 bases between. This CDR3 comprises 14 residues. CDR1 is KGHSH and CDR2 is LQKENI in the germline V gene. CDR3 nucleotides: TGTGCCAGCTCACCACCGGACGTCCGGGAGACCCAGTACTTC. Amino acid sequence: CASSPPDVRETQYF. Variable domain in full (rest from reference TRBV18 and TRBJ2-5): NAGVMQNPRHLVRRRGQEARLRCSPMKGHSHVYWYRQLPEEGLKFMVYLQKENIIDESGMPKERFSAEFPKEGPSILRIQQVVRGDSAAYFCASSPPDVRETQYFGPGTRLLVL.

The table lists this clonotype with a few counts. The chain recombines TRBV6-2 or TRBV6-3 with TRBJ2-1, with unresolved D. From germline, CDR1 is MNHEY and CDR2 SVGEGT. V gave up 7 bases and J gave up 4 bases, with 11 bases separating them. CDR3 length: 13 amino acids. The CDR3 reads CASTLSVYNEQFF. In nucleotides, the CDR3 is TGTGCCAGCACCTTAAGTGTATACAATGAGCAGTTCTTC.

This clonotype was counted between two and nine times. The gene calls are TRBV18 and TRBJ2-6; TRBD1 is a possible D gene (5 bases). Germline V gives CDR1 KGHSH, CDR2 LQKENI. There are 17 residues in the CDR3. The ends were cut back, 0 bases at V and 2 bases at J, with 11 bases in the middle. The CDR3 DNA reads TGTGCCAGCTCACCACCGCAGGGAATAGCTGGGGCCAACGTCCTGACTTTC. Translated: CASSPPQGIAGANVLTF. The complete variable domain, with remaining parts taken from reference TRBV18 and TRBJ2-6, reads NAGVMQNPRHLVRRRGQEARLRCSPMKGHSHVYWYRQLPEEGLKFMVYLQKENIIDESGMPKERFSAEFPKEGPSILRIQQVVRGDSAAYFCASSPPQGIAGANVLTFGAGSRLTVL.

This clonotype was seen a few times. For the CDR3, the DNA is TGTGCCAGCAGTGACCGCGGAAGGAGCTCCTACAATGAGCAGTTCTTC. It specifies CASSDRGRSSYNEQFF. The V call is TRBV6-4, the J call TRBJ2-1; unclear D gene. V gave up 2 bases and J gave up 0 bases, with 11 bases separating them. CDR1 MRHNA and CDR2 SNTAGT come from the germline V gene. The CDR3 totals 16 residues.

The table lists this clonotype with a few counts. The gene calls are TRBV6-1 and TRBJ1-1; TRBD1 matches 8 bases. The germline gives CDR1 MNHNS, CDR2 SASEGT. This CDR3 region has 16 residues. The trim removed 7 bases at V and 1 base at J, leaving 11 bases unmatched. The CDR3 region has the DNA TGTGCCAGCACCCCGGCCGTGGACAGGGCGAACACTGAAGCTTTCTTT. This translates into CASTPAVDRANTEAFF.

The chain is built from TRBV29-1 and TRBJ2-1, with 8 bases lining up with TRBD2. Losses at the gene ends were 8 bases for V and 3 bases for J; bases not matched to a gene: 21. Germline V CDR1 and CDR2: SQVTM, ANQGSEA. This CDR3 is 18 amino acids long. CDR3 DNA sequence: TGCAGCTGCTTCGGGGGGGCGAAGACTCGGGGGGTCTACAATGAGCAGTTCTTC. Translating it yields CSCFGGAKTRGVYNEQFF.

As for this clonotype: Possible read error: a much larger clone is one base away. This sequence joins TRBV10-3 and TRBJ2-7; TRBD2 aligns across 14 bases. V shed 6 bases and J 4 bases; nucleotides not matched to a gene: 2. There are 14 residues in the CDR3. Germline CDR1 and CDR2: ENHRY and SYGVKD. Written as DNA, the CDR3 is TGTGCCATCAGGACTAGCGGGGGGGAATACGAGCAGTACTTC. Its translation: CAIRTSGGEYEQYF.

This clonotype occurred a few times. The chain is built from TRBV29-1 and TRBJ2-3, with D unresolved. V was shortened by 6 bases and J by 5 bases, with 21 bases between the two germline ends. Germline lookup yields CDR1 SQVTM and CDR2 ANQGSEA. CDR3 length equals 15 residues. CDR3 DNA sequence: TGCAGCGTGAAGGGTTGGCTCCTCGGTGGAGATACGCAGTATTTT. Translating it yields CSVKGWLLGGDTQYF.

V and J are TRBV6-5 and TRBJ2-7; D ambiguous. Between the trimmed V and J ends, which lost 4 bases and 3 bases, there was a span of 10 bases. The germline CDR1 and CDR2 sequences are MNHEY and SVGAGI. The CDR3 length is 13 residues. The CDR3 region has the DNA TGTGCCAGCAGTTCTTCAGGCCACTACGAGCAGTACGTC. Encoded protein: CASSSSGHYEQYV.

The J gene is TRBJ1-5, the V gene TRBV20-1, with a possible D match to TRBD1 (6 bases). Germline CDR1 reads DFQATT; CDR2 reads SNEGSKA (reference sequence). V gave up 5 bases and J gave up 0 bases, with 11 bases separating them. CDR3 size: 14 residues. The CDR3 here is CSALRGGSNQPQHF. The CDR3 nucleotides read TGCAGTGCTCTCAGGGGAGGTAGCAATCAGCCCCAGCATTTT.

A few counts support this clonotype. The V gene is TRBV25-1, the J gene TRBJ2-2, with D perhaps TRBD1 (6 bases). CDR1 MGHDK and CDR2 SYGVNS come from the germline V gene. CDR3 length: 15 residues. V shed 6 bases and J shed 0 bases, with 11 bases lying between them. CDR3 region: CASSGRTANTGELFF. DNA for the CDR3: TGTGCCAGCAGCGGCAGGACAGCGAACACCGGGGAGCTGTTTTTT.

This clonotype has at least ten counts. The CDR3 bases are TGTGCCAGCAGCCTGCAGGGTCAGGAGCCCCAGCATTTT. It specifies CASSLQGQEPQHF. J is TRBJ1-5 and V is TRBV7-2; D is possibly TRBD1 (5 bases). V lost 5 bases and J 8 bases, leaving 13 bases between the germline ends. Germline CDR1 SGHTA, CDR2 FQGNSA. The CDR3 spans 13 residues.

The gene calls are TRBV6-1 and TRBJ2-7; the D gene is possibly TRBD2 (5 bases). The V gene lost 5 bases and the J gene lost 6 bases, with 14 bases spanning the gap. This CDR3 contains 13 residues. Germline V gene lookup returns CDR1 MNHNS and CDR2 SASEGT. CDR3 protein: CASSLPATSEQYF. DNA of the CDR3: TGTGCCAGCAGTCTCCCGGCCACTAGCGAGCAGTACTTC.

A few counts support this clonotype. This chain connects TRBV5-1 to TRBJ2-3; D might be TRBD2 (7 bases). V gave up 4 bases and J gave up 4 bases, with 16 bases separating them. The CDR3 length is 15 residues. Germline CDR1 reads SGHRS; CDR2 reads YFSETQ. The CDR3 nucleotides read TGCGCCAGCAGCCTGTGGGTGGGGGGGCCAGATACGCAGTATTTT. This encodes CASSLWVGGPDTQYF.

This clonotype was seen only a few times. The chain links TRBV6-6 to TRBJ1-2; D gene ambiguous. The CDR3 is 12 amino acids. The V gene lost 2 bases and the J gene lost 5 bases, with 6 bases spanning the gap. CDR1 is MNHNY, CDR2 SVGAGI, per germline (reference sequence). CDR3 bases: TGTGCCAGCAGTTACGCAGAGTATGGCTACACCTTC. Translation: CASSYAEYGYTF.

The gene calls are TRBV4-1 and TRBJ2-3, with a weak D call TRBD1 (6 bases). The germline CDR1 and CDR2 sequences are MGHRA and YSYEKL. The CDR3 sequence is 16 residues long. V dropped 1 base and J dropped 2 bases, with 13 bases sitting between them. As DNA, the CDR3 is TGCGCCAGCAGCCAAGGATCCTACAGGGCCACAGATACGCAGTATTTT. Translation gives CASSQGSYRATDTQYF.

This clonotype was counted many times. The rearrangement joins TRBV25-1 to TRBJ2-7, with D unclear. Germline V CDR1 and CDR2: MGHDK, SYGVNS. The CDR3 covers 13 residues. V lost 5 bases to trimming and J lost 0 bases, with 8 bases between them. CDR3 sequence (DNA): TGTGCCAGCAGTTCCCCGAGCTCCTACGAGCAGTACGTC. Translating it yields CASSSPSSYEQYV.

There are many counts of this clonotype. This chain connects TRBV28 to TRBJ2-5; D perhaps matches TRBD1 (6 bases). Germline V lookup: CDR1 MDHEN, CDR2 SYDVKM. The CDR3 extends over 15 amino acids. V was pared by 10 bases and J by 1 base, with 19 bases between. The CDR3 DNA reads as TGTGCCACCTCCTCAGGACAGAACCGCCAAGAGACCCAGTACTTC. This gives the protein CATSSGQNRQETQYF.

Worth noting for this clonotype: This may arise from a read error, as a much more abundant clone is one base away. The V gene is TRBV5-1, the J gene TRBJ1-6; no reliable D call. CDR1 SGHRS and CDR2 YFSETQ come from the germline V gene. The CDR3 has 12 residues. The V end was cut by 0 bases, the J end by 8 bases, with 3 bases between. CDR3 amino acids: CASSLEDSPLHF. CDR3 bases: TGCGCCAGCAGCTTGGAGGATTCACCCCTCCACTTT.